This T cell receptor (beta chain) is drawn from a study of PD-1 blockade in classical Hodgkin lymphoma (dated by TCRdb to the early 2020s). For the study in its entirety: Nivolumab dosing was 3 mg/kg intravenously every 2 weeks, continuing until either disease progression or unacceptable toxicity. The study used CyTOF and TCR beta sequencing to define a peripheral blood immune signature of response to PD-1 blockade in classical Hodgkin lymphoma. The full study reports these points: The study was limited to a single clinical trial cohort, and causes of repertoire differences, possibly disease activity or prior therapy, remained undefined. CD4+ but not CD8+ TCR diversity rose significantly by C4D1 (p=0.0027 vs p=0.16), most apparent in complete responders (p=0.02). Lower diversity was seen in patients whose nivolumab began less than 1 year after ASCT, and these patients were left out of later analyses so that immune reconstitution would not confound the results. Baseline diversity similar to that of newly diagnosed patients was observed in trial patients achieving complete response, whereas significantly lower diversity was observed in partial responders and progressors. Baseline TCR diversity was reported to be lower in newly diagnosed patients than in healthy donors and to be lower still in relapsed/refractory patients.

The cysteine opens and the phenylalanine closes a CDR3 of 19 amino acids. The only DNA kept is the CDR3, 57 bases in frame from the first base. The CDR1 and CDR2 encoded by the germline V gene are SGHVS and FNYEAQ. V has 3 bases trimmed and J has 0 bases trimmed; junction bases matching no gene number 12. Taken with the paper, the label for time point translates to: cycle 2 day 1 (C2D1) of nivolumab. Every trial patient had relapsed following autologous stem cell transplantation, and prior brentuximab vedotin exposure was what differed among cohorts A, B and C. The trial cohort was composed of 55 to 65 patients with relapsed/refractory classical Hodgkin lymphoma, for whom complete response, partial response or progressive disease was recorded as best overall response. In the multi-cohort phase II CheckMate 205 trial, trial patients received single-agent nivolumab. Best overall response was determined by an independent review committee according to the 2007 International Working Group response criteria. Trial PBMCs were obtained immediately prior to nivolumab initiation (C1D1) and on therapy at cycle 2 day 1 and cycle 4 day 1. After peripheral blood was drawn into 8 mL Vacutainer Cell Preparation Tubes, PBMCs were isolated by centrifugation and then cryopreserved.

The Qiagen DNeasy kit was used to extract genomic DNA both from unsorted PBMCs and from the negatively selected CD4+ and CD8+ fractions. Amplification of TCR beta CDR3 regions was done by immunoSEQ multiplex PCR with primers that anneal to V and J segments. Amplification bias was minimized using a synthetic immune receptor repertoire, and residual bias was removed computationally after sequencing. As for the authors' bioinformatics: Custom Python scripts were used to quantify repertoire diversity as the Shannon entropy index. Unsorted, CD4+ and CD8+ repertoires were examined separately, except in combined analyses, for which CD4+ and CD8+ sequences were merged in silico. A clone counted as expanded when the clone's frequency after treatment rose at least 2-fold relative to C1D1, and clones undetected at baseline were given a pseudocount of 0.5. Singleton clones were defined as clones with 0 or 1 copy at C1D1, and non-singleton clones were defined as clones with 2 or more copies. Clones expanded in unsorted samples were annotated as CD4+, CD8+ or unknown by matching protein sequences in sorted samples from the same patient. Diversity changes from C1D1 to C4D1 were tested in paired samples using Wilcoxon tests. TCRdb's version of the immuneACCESS table is confined to in-frame rearrangements and falls short of the full clone set. An unresolved V gene accounts for under half of the shortfall where checked; the remainder is of unknown origin. V and J calls and clone size come straight from that table; D and trimming were deduced from the DNA. Here the sample has more than 45,000 clones; around 67% occur a single time. The top ten hold more than 13% of the sample.

Comments on this clone: This clone's antigen is unknown. No qualities accompany the bases; no much larger clone lies one base away.

Specimen: peripheral blood mononuclear cells (PBMCs), collected before the second cycle of nivolumab. The V and J genes are TRBV7-6 and TRBJ2-1, with 9 junctional bases fitting TRBD2. This clonotype was sampled from a human donor with classical Hodgkin lymphoma. The CDR3 protein sequence reads: CASSLDGTSLPSSYNEQFF. The DNA sequence follows: TGTGCCAGCAGCTTGGACGGGACTAGCTTACCCAGCTCCTACAATGAGCAGTTCTTC.